What follows are 5 T cell receptor beta chains derived from one specimen sequenced in a study of T cell responses to AZD1222 COVID-19 vaccine (dated by TCRdb to the early 2020s). Libraries came from the immunoSEQ multiplex PCR assay. The clones in this table, taken by TCRdb from immuneACCESS, are in-frame only. Not every clone is retained; where verified, under half of the shortfall comes from an unresolved V gene, and the cause of the rest is unknown. The sample includes 45,000 or so clones, with over 85% observed a single time. 0.95% to 1.3% of the sample lies in the top ten. Reading the label with the study, this specimen's time point is: about 28 days (+/-7) after the second vaccine dose. The starting material was peripheral blood, obtained 28 days after the second AZD1222 dose. All receptors come from an adult who received the AZD1222 COVID-19 vaccine.

The chain combines TRBV5-4 with TRBJ2-5; TRBD2 might be the D (5 bases). The germline V gene encodes CDR1 SGHNT and CDR2 YYREEE (reference sequence). The CDR3 has 13 residues. V was cut by 3 bases and J by 2 bases, with 8 bases left in between. CDR3 amino acids: CASSSGFQETQYF. The CDR3 DNA follows: TGTGCCAGCAGCTCGGGATTTCAAGAGACCCAGTACTTC.

The chain links TRBV7-8 to TRBJ2-3; D not certain. V lost 7 bases to trimming and J lost 0 bases, with 14 bases between them. The CDR3 contains 15 residues. The V gene's germline CDR1 is SGHVS and CDR2 FQNEAQ. CDR3 bases: TGTGCCAGCAAGGTCAGGCCTACTAGCACAGATACGCAGTATTTT. Its protein is CASKVRPTSTDTQYF.

This chain uses TRBV28 with TRBJ1-4, with 9 bases identical to TRBD1. V gave up 6 bases and J gave up 6 bases; unmatched junction bases: 5. The length of the CDR3 is 14 residues. Looked up from germline, CDR1 is MDHEN and CDR2 is SYDVKM. CDR3 DNA sequence: TGTGCCAGCAGCGAGGACAGGGGTTATGAAAAACTGTTTTTT. Residues: CASSEDRGYEKLFF.

The chain is built from TRBV29-1 and TRBJ2-3; D possibly corresponds to TRBD2 (5 bases). The CDR3 is 13 residues long. Trimming cost V 4 bases and J 2 bases, with 10 bases left between them. Germline values: CDR1 SQVTM, CDR2 ANQGSEA. The CDR3 bases are TGCAGCGTTGTTAAGCGGCTCACAGATACGCAGTATTTT. The encoded protein is CSVVKRLTDTQYF.

The chain employs TRBV2 and TRBJ1-2, with a tentative D call TRBD1 (6 bases). The germline V gene encodes CDR1 SNHLY and CDR2 FYNNEI. The ends were cut back, 4 bases at V and 2 bases at J, with 17 bases in the middle. This CDR3 has 16 amino acids. The CDR3 loop is CASSVTGTSINYGYTF. DNA of the CDR3: TGTGCCAGCAGTGTGACCGGGACAAGTATAAACTATGGCTACACCTTC.